The clone carrying this T cell receptor (beta chain) has a handful of counts. V lost 5 bases, J lost 2 bases, and 9 bases stayed unmatched. Germline lookup yields CDR1 SGHNT and CDR2 YYREEE (reference sequence). The CDR3 is 15 amino acids. This entry is derived from a study of OX40 agonist ivuxolimab in advanced cancers. Some clones are missing from TCRdb's copy, which holds only in-frame ones; the method was immunoSEQ multiplex PCR. The sample has tens of thousands of clones, about 86% seen once. This TCR was recovered from an adult with an advanced solid tumor such as melanoma, head and neck, liver or kidney cancer. The chain combines TRBV5-4 with TRBJ2-5, with 7 nucleotides matching TRBD2. Sequencing was performed on CD4+ or CD8+ T cells sorted from blood, taken in a trial of the OX40 agonist ivuxolimab. This CDR3 is CASRPPGGTQETQYF. The CDR3 nucleotides read TGTGCCAGCAGACCCCCGGGGGGAACGCAAGAGACCCAGTACTTC.